These 2 T cell receptor beta chains were sequenced from one sample in a study of T cell responses to AZD1222 COVID-19 vaccine. Clones were read by immunoSEQ multiplex PCR, and TCRdb kept only the in-frame ones, dropping some. The sample records 130,000 to 150,000 clones, around nine tenths being singletons. The specimen comprised peripheral blood, sampled on day 0 of MenACWY control vaccination. The receptor set was obtained from an adult in good health.

V and J are TRBV19 and TRBJ2-2, with D perhaps matching TRBD1 (5 bases). Germline V gene data show CDR1 as LNHDA and CDR2 as SQIVND (reference sequence). This CDR3 has 15 residues. Trimming cost V 10 bases and J 2 bases, with 17 bases left between them. The CDR3: CATHRTGSNTGELFF. The CDR3 DNA is TGTGCCACCCACCGCACAGGATCTAACACCGGGGAGCTGTTTTTT. Full variable domain (outside the CDR3, taken from reference TRBV19 and TRBJ2-2): DGGITQSPKYLFRKEGQNVTLSCEQNLNHDAMYWYRQDPGQGLRLIYYSQIVNDFQKGDIAEGYSVSREKKESFPLTVTSAQKNPTAFYLCATHRTGSNTGELFFGEGSRLTVL.

The V gene is TRBV9, the J gene TRBJ1-5; D not certain. Germline loops: CDR1 SGDLS, CDR2 YYNGEE. This CDR3 has 22 residues. V was cut by 0 bases and J by 5 bases, with 33 bases left in between. This CDR3 is CASSVVPPRWDSKREDDQPQHF. The CDR3 nucleotides read TGTGCCAGCAGCGTAGTACCTCCAAGGTGGGATTCGAAAAGAGAGGATGATCAGCCCCAGCATTTT. Combining the CDR3 with reference TRBV9 and TRBJ1-5 gives the whole variable domain DSGVTQTPKHLITATGQRVTLRCSPRSGDLSVYWYQQSLDQGLQFLIQYYNGEERAKGNILERFSAQQFPDLHSELNLSSLELGDSALYFCASSVVPPRWDSKREDDQPQHFGDGTRLSIL.